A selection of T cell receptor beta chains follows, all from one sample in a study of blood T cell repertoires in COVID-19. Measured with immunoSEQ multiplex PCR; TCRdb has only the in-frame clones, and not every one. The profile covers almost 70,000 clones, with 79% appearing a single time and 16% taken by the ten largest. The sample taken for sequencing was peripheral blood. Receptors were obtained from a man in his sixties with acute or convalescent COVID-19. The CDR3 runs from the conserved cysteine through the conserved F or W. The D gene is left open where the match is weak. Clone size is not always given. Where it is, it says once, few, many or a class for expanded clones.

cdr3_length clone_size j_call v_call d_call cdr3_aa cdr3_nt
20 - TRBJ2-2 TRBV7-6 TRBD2 CASSFRATGTSGANTGELFF TGTGCCAGCAGCTTTAGAGCCACCGGGACTAGCGGGGCGAACACCGGGGAGCTGTTTTTT
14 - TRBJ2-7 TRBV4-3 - CASSQFAGLGEQYF TGCGCCAGCAGCCAGTTTGCAGGGTTGGGAGAGCAGTACTTC
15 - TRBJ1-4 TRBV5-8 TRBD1 CASSLGQARNEKLFF TGTGCCAGCAGCCTGGGACAGGCACGTAATGAAAAACTGTTTTTT
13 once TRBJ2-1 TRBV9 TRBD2 CASSVSGGARQFF TGTGCCAGCAGCGTAAGCGGGGGGGCAAGGCAGTTCTTC
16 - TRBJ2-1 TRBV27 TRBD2 CASSLSFGGGDNEQFF TGTGCCAGCAGTTTATCTTTTGGGGGAGGGGACAATGAGCAGTTCTTC
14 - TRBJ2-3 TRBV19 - CASSIAGSTDTQYF TGTGCCAGTAGTATAGCAGGGAGCACAGATACGCAGTATTTT
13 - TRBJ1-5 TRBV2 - CASSDIDIQPQHF TGTGCCAGCAGTGACATCGACATTCAGCCCCAGCATTTT
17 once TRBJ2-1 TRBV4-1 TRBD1 CASSQEIRQGARDEQFF TGCGCCAGCAGCCAAGAAATAAGACAGGGGGCGAGGGATGAGCAGTTCTTC
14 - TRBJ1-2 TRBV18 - CASSPSGRNYGYTF TGTGCCAGCTCACCAAGTGGCAGGAACTATGGCTACACCTTC
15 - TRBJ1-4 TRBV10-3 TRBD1 CATSPRDRGSEKLFF TGTGCCACCAGCCCCCGGGACAGGGGAAGTGAAAAACTGTTTTTT
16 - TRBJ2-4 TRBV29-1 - CSVVTFAGLAKNIQYF TGCAGCGTTGTAACTTTTGCGGGTCTAGCCAAAAACATTCAGTACTTC
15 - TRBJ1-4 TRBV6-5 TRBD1 CASSYSGQGDEKLFF TGTGCCAGCAGTTACTCGGGGCAGGGGGACGAAAAACTGTTTTTT
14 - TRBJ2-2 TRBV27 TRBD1 CASLRQGSGGELFF TGTGCCAGCTTACGACAGGGGTCGGGCGGGGAGCTGTTTTTT
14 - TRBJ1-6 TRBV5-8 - CASSLLQGNSPLHF TGTGCCAGCAGCTTGTTACAGGGCAATTCACCCCTCCACTTT
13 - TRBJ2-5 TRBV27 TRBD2 CASSWEGEETQYF TGTGCCAGCAGTTGGGAGGGTGAAGAGACCCAGTACTTC
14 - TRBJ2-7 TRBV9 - CASSVDSRSYEQYF TGTGCCAGCAGCGTGGACAGTCGCTCCTACGAGCAGTACTTC
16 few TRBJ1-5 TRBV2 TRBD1 CASRGDRADRNQPQHF TGTGCCAGCAGGGGTGACAGGGCGGATCGGAATCAGCCCCAGCATTTT
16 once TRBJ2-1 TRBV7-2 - CASSFQGRASYNEQFF TGTGCCAGCAGCTTTCAGGGGCGGGCCAGCTACAATGAGCAGTTCTTC
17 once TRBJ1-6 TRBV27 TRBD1 CASSLSPTGKGNSPLHF TGTGCCAGCAGTTTATCCCCGACAGGGAAGGGTAATTCACCCCTCCACTTT
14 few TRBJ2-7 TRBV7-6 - CASSLAPSSYEQYF TGTGCCAGCAGCTTAGCGCCGAGCTCCTACGAGCAGTACTTC
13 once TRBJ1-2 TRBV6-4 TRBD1 CASSADRASGYTF TGTGCCAGCAGTGCGGACAGGGCTTCTGGCTACACCTTC
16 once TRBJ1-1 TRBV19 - CATKRVDYGGGSEAFF TGTGCCACGAAAAGGGTTGATTATGGGGGAGGTTCTGAAGCTTTCTTT
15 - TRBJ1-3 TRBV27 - CASSLRRDPGNTIYF TGTGCCAGCAGTTTACGTCGAGATCCTGGAAACACCATATATTTT
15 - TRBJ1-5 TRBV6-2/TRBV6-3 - CASSYPRTSDQPQHF TGTGCCAGCAGTTACCCGCGGACATCGGATCAGCCCCAGCATTTT
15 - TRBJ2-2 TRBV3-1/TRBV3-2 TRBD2 CASSHGGADTGELFF TGTGCCAGCAGCCACGGGGGGGCGGACACCGGGGAGCTGTTTTTT
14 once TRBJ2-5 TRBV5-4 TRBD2 CASSLAGGGETQYF TGTGCCAGCAGCTTGGCTGGCGGGGGAGAGACCCAGTACTTC
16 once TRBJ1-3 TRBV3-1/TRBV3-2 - CASSPRGVFSGNTIYF TGTGCCAGCAGTCCCCGGGGGGTTTTCTCTGGAAACACCATATATTTT
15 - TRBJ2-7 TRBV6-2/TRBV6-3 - CASSYSSAGGYEQYF TGTGCCAGCAGTTACTCCTCAGCCGGAGGGTACGAGCAGTACTTC
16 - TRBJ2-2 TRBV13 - CASSPREGTNTGELFF TGTGCCAGCAGCCCCCGCGAGGGGACTAACACCGGGGAGCTGTTTTTT
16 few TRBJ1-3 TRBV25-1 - CASSEFGGMDGNTIYF TGTGCCAGCAGTGAATTTGGAGGGATGGATGGAAACACCATATATTTT
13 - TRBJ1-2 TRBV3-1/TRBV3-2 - CASSQLQGGGYTF TGTGCCAGCAGCCAATTACAGGGTGGTGGCTACACCTTC
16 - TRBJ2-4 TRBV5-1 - CASSLGGTLAKNIQYF TGCGCCAGCAGCTTGGGTGGGACTTTAGCCAAAAACATTCAGTACTTC
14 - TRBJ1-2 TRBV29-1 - CSVTVQGRSDGYTF TGCAGCGTGACTGTACAGGGACGTTCGGATGGCTACACCTTC
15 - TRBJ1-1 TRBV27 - CASSLRGSTNTEAFF TGTGCCAGCAGTTTAAGGGGGTCCACGAACACTGAAGCTTTCTTT
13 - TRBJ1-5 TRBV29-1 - CSVKEGEGQPQHF TGCAGCGTCAAAGAGGGGGAAGGACAGCCCCAGCATTTT
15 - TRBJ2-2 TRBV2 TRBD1 CASSLNRGRTGELFF TGTGCCAGCAGCCTAAACAGGGGGCGTACCGGGGAGCTGTTTTTT
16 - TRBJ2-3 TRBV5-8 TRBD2 CASSFTAGGRGDTQYF TGTGCCAGCAGCTTTACAGCGGGGGGGAGGGGAGATACGCAGTATTTT
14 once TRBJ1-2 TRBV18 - CASSPAGRNYGYTF TGTGCCAGCTCACCGGCAGGGAGGAACTATGGCTACACCTTC
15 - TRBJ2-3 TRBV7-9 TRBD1 CASSLRGQGTDTQYF TGTGCCAGCAGCTTACGTGGACAGGGCACAGATACGCAGTATTTT
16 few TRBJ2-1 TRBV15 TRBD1 CATSRDQTGGLNEQFF TGTGCCACCAGCAGAGATCAGACAGGGGGCTTGAATGAGCAGTTCTTC
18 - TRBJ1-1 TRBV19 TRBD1 CASSMSPGTGSMNTEAFF TGTGCCAGTAGTATGTCCCCCGGGACAGGGAGCATGAACACTGAAGCTTTCTTT
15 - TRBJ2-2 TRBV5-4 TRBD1 CASSRQGPNTGELFF TGTGCCAGCAGCAGACAGGGCCCCAACACCGGGGAGCTGTTTTTT
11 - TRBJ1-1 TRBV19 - CASIGRGKAFF TGTGCCAGTATTGGTAGAGGGAAAGCTTTCTTT
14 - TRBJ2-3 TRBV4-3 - CASSLQGSTDTQYF TGCGCCAGCAGCCTCCAGGGGAGCACAGATACGCAGTATTTT
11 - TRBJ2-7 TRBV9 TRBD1 CASSATGVQYF TGTGCCAGCAGCGCGACAGGGGTGCAGTACTTC
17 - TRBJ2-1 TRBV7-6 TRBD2 CASSSPLLAGGRREQFF TGTGCCAGCAGCTCCCCTCTACTAGCGGGGGGGCGCCGGGAGCAGTTCTTC
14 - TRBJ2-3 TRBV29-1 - CSVENPDSPDTQYF TGCAGCGTTGAAAACCCGGACTCACCAGATACGCAGTATTTT
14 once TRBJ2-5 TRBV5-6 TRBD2 CASSAGLAVETQYF TGTGCCAGCAGCGCCGGACTAGCGGTAGAGACCCAGTACTTC
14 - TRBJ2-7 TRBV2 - CASSGQESEYEQYF TGTGCCAGCAGTGGACAGGAATCAGAGTACGAGCAGTACTTC
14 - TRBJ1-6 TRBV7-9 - CASESTGYNSPLHF TGTGCCAGCGAGTCAACAGGGTATAATTCACCCCTCCACTTT
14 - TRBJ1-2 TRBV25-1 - CASSDPTGNYGYTF TGTGCCAGCAGTGACCCAACAGGGAACTATGGCTACACCTTC
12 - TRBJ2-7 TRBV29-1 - CSVEGYSYEQYF TGCAGCGTCGAGGGATACTCCTACGAGCAGTACTTC
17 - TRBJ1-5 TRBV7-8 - CASSLVRGPYSNQPQHF TGTGCCAGCAGCTTAGTACGGGGTCCGTATAGCAATCAGCCCCAGCATTTT
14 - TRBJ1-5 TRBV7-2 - CASSGYGQYQPQHF TGTGCCAGCAGCGGCTATGGGCAGTATCAGCCCCAGCATTTT
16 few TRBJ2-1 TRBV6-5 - CASSYFRGRLHNEQFF TGTGCCAGCAGTTACTTCAGGGGTCGGCTACACAATGAGCAGTTCTTC
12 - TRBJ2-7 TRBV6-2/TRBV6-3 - CASSYQGDEQYF TGTGCCAGCAGTTACCAGGGCGACGAGCAGTACTTC